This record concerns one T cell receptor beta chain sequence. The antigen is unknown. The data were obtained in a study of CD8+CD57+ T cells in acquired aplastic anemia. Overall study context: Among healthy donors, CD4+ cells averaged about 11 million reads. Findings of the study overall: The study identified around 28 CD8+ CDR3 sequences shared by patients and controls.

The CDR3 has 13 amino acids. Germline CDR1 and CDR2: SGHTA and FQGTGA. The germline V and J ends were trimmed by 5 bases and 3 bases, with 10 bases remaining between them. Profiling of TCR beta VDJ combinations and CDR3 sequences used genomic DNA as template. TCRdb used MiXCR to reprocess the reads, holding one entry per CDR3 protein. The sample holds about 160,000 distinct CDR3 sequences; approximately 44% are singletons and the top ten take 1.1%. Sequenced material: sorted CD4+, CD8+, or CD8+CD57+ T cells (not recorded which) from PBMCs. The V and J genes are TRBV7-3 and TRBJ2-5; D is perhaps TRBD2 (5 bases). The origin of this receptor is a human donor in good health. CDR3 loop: CASSLDYKETQYF. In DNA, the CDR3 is TGTGCCAGCAGCCTAGACTATAAAGAGACCCAGTACTTC.